This section outlines one T cell receptor (beta chain) sequence together with its context. No antigen is known for it. This sample stems from a study of T cell responses to AZD1222 COVID-19 vaccine. The data were produced by immunoSEQ multiplex PCR, yet TCRdb's version contains in-frame clones alone and is incomplete. The sample includes tens of thousands of clones, 88% seen only once; the top ten take roughly 5%. Study results and caveats: A reported finding is that nearly half of spike-specific TCRs target unmutated variant regions. Spike-wide vaccine-associated CD4 TCRs dominated at 160-218 and 743-854. Repertoire samples came only from after the peak T cell response.

This CDR3 comprises 18 residues. CDR1 SNHLY and CDR2 FYNNEI come from the germline V gene. Trimming cost V 7 bases and J 0 bases, with 22 bases left between them. The chain recombines TRBV2 with TRBJ1-3; TRBD1 might be the D (6 bases). The TCR was taken from an adult who received the MenACWY meningococcal vaccine as a control. Sequencing used peripheral blood, obtained 28 days after the second dose of the MenACWY control vaccine. The DNA of the CDR3 is TGTGCCAGCACACCTTGGGGGACACCCTACTACTCTGGAAACACCATATATTTT. This translates into CASTPWGTPYYSGNTIYF.